This T cell receptor (beta chain) was recovered during a study of T cell changes during pregnancy in multiple sclerosis. TCRdb keeps only in-frame clones here, not all; method: immunoSEQ multiplex PCR. The sample has approximately 35,000 clones, under 95% seen once. The CDR3 runs to 16 residues. Trimming shortened V by 0 bases and J by 0 bases, and 12 bases separated the two germline ends. CDR1 and CDR2 from the germline V gene are SGHDT and YYEEEE. V usage is TRBV5-6 and J usage is TRBJ1-1; weak D call: TRBD1 (6 bases). The sequenced sample was CD4+ T cells from peripheral blood mononuclear cells, obtained in the second trimester of pregnancy. This receptor was identified in a female donor in good health, enrolled as a control in a pregnancy study. The CDR3 DNA reads TGTGCCAGCAGCTTGGAGGGGGTTGGGATGAACACTGAAGCTTTCTTT. Translated: CASSLEGVGMNTEAFF.